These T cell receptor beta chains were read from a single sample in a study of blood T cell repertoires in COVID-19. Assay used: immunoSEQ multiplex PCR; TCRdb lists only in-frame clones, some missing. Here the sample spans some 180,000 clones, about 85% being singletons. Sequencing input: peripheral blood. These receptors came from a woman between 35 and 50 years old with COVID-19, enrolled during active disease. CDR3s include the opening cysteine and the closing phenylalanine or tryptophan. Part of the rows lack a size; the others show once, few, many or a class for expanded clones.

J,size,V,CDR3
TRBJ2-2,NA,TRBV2,CASSDAGNTGELFF
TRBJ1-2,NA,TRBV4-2,CASSQVEGANYGYTF
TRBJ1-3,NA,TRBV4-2,CASSQGRTGNYLTIYF
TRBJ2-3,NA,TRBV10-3,CAISPSWGGSTDTQYF
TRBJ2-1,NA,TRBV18,CASSPATSPSGEQFF
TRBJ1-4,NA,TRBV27,CASTPLPSRGRNEKLFF
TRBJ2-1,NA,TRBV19,CASSQGLTLAGALQFF
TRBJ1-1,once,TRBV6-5,CASSYGQGRAEAFF
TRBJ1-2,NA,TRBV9,CASSVAMSQGRGYTF
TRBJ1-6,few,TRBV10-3,CAISESGGGDNSPLHF
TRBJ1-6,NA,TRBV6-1,CASSDVRGNSPLHF
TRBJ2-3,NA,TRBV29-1,CSVEPYQTDTQYF
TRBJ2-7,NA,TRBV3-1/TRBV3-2,CASSLRRGDRNEQYF
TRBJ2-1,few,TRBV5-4,CASSLPSGGHNEQFF
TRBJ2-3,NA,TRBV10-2,CASSEWVGTSVPRAGDTQYF
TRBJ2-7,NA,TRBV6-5,CASSPRDTVEQYF
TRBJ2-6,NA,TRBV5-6,CASSYTGSNVLTF
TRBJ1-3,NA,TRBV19,CASRPSGSGNTIYF